The sequence of this TCR beta chain was determined in a study of T cell changes during pregnancy in multiple sclerosis. Repertoires were generated with immunoSEQ multiplex PCR, while TCRdb's copy carries only in-frame clones and drops some. In the table there are 50,000 or so clones, more than 90% of which are singletons. Germline CDR1 is SGHDT and CDR2 is YYEEEE. V dropped 3 bases and J dropped 2; count of bases not matched to a gene: 7. This CDR3 region has 16 residues. The chain has TRBV5-6 and TRBJ1-5; 8 bases are a match to TRBD1. The material was peripheral blood, obtained after pregnancy. The receptor comes from a female donor in good health, enrolled as a control in a pregnancy study. The CDR3 nucleotides are TGTGCCAGCAGCTACGACAGGGGTTTGGGCAATCAGCCCCAGCATTTT. As protein: CASSYDRGLGNQPQHF.